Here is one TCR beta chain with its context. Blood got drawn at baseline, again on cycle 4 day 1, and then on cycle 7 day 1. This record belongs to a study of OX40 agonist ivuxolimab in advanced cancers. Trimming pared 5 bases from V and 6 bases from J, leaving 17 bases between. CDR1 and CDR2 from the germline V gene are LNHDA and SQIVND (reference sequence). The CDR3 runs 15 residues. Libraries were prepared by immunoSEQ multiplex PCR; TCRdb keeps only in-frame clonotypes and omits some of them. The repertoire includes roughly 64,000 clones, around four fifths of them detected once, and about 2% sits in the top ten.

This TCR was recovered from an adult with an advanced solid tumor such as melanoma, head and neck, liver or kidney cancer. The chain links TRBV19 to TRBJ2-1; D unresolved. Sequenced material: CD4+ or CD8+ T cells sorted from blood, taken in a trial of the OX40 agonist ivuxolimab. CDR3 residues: CASSPSWLVGNEQFF. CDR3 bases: TGTGCCAGTAGTCCCTCCTGGCTAGTTGGCAATGAGCAGTTCTTC.